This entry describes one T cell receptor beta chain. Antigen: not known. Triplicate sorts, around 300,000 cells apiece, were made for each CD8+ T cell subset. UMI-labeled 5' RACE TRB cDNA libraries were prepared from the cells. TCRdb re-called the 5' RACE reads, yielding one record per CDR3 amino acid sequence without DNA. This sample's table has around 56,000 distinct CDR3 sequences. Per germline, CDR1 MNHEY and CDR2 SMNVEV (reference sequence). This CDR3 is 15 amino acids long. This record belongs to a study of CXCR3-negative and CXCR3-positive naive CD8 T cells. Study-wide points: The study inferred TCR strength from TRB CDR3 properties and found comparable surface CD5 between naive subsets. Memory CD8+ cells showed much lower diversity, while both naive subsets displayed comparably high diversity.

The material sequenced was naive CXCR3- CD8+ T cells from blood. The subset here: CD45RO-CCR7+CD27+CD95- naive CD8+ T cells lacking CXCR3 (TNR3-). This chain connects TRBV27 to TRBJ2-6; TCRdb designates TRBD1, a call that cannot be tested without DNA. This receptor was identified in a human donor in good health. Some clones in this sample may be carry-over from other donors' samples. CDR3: CASTDRGSGANVLTF. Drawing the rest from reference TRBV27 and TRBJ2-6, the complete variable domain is EAQVTQNPRYLITVTGKKLTVTCSQNMNHEYMSWYRQDPGLGLRQIYYSMNVEVTDKGDVPEGYKVSRKEKRNFPLILESPSPNQTSLYFCASTDRGSGANVLTFGAGSRLTVL.